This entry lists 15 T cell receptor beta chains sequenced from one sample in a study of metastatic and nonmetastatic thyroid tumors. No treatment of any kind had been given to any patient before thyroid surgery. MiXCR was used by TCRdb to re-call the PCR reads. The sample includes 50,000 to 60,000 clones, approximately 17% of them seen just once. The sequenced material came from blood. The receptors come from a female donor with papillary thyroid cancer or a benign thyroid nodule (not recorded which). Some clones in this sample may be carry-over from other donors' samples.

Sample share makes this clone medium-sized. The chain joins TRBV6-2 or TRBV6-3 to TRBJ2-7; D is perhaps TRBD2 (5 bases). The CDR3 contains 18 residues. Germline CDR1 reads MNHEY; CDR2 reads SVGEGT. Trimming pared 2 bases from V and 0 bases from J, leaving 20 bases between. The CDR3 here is CASSYPESQERVSYEQYF. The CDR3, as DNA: TGTGCCAGCAGTTACCCTGAATCTCAAGAGAGGGTCTCCTACGAGCAGTACTTC.

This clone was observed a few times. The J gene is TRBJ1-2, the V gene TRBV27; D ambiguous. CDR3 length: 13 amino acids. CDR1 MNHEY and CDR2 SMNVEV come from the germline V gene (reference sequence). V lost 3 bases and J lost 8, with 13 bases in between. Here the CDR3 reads CASSFSRGKGYTF. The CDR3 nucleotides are TGTGCCAGCAGTTTTTCGCGCGGGAAAGGCTACACCTTC.

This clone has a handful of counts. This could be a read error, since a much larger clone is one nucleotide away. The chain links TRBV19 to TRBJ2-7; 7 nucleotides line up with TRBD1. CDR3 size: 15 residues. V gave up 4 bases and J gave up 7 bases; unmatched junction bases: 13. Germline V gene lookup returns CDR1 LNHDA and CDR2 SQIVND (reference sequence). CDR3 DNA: TGTGCCAGTAGTACTCGGGACAGTGGGCCGAAGGAGCAGTACTTC. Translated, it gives CASSTRDSGPKEQYF.

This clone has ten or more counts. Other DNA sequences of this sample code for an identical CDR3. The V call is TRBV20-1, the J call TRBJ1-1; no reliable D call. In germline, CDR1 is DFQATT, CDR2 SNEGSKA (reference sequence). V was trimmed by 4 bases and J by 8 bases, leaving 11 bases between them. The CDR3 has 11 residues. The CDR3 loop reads CSAMKTPEAFF. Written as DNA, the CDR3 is TGCAGTGCTATGAAAACTCCAGAAGCTTTCTTT.

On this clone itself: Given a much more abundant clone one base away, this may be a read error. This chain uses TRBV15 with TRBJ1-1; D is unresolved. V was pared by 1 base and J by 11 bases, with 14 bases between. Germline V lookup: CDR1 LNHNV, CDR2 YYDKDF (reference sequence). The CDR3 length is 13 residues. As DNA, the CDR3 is TGTGCCACCAGCAGAGTTCCTTACGGCGCGGCTTTCTTT. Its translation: CATSRVPYGAAFF.

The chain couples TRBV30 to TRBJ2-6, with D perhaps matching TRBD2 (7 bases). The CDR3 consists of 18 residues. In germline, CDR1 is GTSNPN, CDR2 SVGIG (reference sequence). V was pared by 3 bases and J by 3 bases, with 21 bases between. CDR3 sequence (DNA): TGTGCCTGGAGGCCTATGCTGGGGGGGGCCTGTGGGGCCAACGTCCTGACTTTC. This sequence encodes CAWRPMLGGACGANVLTF.

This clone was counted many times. The CDR3 loop is CASSLQPGGGDTQYF. The CDR3 DNA reads TGTGCCAGCAGCTTACAGCCAGGGGGCGGAGATACGCAGTATTTT. The chain employs TRBV11-3 and TRBJ2-3; 8 nucleotides align to TRBD1. Trimming took 2 bases from V and 5 from J; bases not matched to a gene: 6. The V gene's germline CDR1 is SGHNT and CDR2 YENEEA. The CDR3 contains 15 residues.

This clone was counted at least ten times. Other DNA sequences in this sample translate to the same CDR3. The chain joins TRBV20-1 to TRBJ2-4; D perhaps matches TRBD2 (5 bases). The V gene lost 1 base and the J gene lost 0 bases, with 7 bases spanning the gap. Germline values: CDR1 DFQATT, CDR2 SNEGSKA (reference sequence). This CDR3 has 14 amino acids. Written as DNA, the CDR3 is TGCAGTGCTAGAGTTGGACTAGCCAAAAACATTCAGTACTTC. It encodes CSARVGLAKNIQYF.

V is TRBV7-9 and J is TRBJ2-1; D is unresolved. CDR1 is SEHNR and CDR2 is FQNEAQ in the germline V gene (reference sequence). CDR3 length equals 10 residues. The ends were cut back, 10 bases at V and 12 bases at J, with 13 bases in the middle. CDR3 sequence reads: CAIGWTAQFF. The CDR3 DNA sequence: TGTGCCATTGGTTGGACGGCGCAGTTCTTC.

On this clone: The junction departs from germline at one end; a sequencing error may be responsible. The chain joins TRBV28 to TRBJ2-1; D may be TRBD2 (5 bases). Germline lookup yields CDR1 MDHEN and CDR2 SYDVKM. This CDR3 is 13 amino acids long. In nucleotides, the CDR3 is TGTGCCAGCTCGGGAACAGCCTACAATGAGAAGTTATTC. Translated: CASSGTAYNEKLF.

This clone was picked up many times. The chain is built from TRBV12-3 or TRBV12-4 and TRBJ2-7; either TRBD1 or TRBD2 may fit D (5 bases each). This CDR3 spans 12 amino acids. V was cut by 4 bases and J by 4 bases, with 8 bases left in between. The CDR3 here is CASSSGRYEQYF. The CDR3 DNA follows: TGTGCCAGCAGTTCGGGACGTTACGAGCAGTACTTC.

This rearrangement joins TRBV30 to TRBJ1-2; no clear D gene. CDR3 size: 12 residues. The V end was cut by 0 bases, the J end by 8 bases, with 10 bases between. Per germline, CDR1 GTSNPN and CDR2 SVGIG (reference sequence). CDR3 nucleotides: TGTGCCTGGAGTGTAGCCGGCCTCGGCTACACCTTC. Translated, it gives CAWSVAGLGYTF.

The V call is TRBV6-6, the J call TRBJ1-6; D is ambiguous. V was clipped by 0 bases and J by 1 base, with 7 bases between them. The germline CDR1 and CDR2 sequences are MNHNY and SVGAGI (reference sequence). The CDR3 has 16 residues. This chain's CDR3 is CASSYSSGSYNSPLHF. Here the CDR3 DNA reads TGTGCCAGCAGTTACTCTAGTGGGTCCTATAATTCACCCCTCCACTTT.

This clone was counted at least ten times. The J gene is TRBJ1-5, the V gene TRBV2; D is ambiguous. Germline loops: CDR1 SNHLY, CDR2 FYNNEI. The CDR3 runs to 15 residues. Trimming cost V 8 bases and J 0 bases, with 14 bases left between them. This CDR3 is CASRPAYSSNQPQHF. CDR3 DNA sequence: TGTGCCAGCCGCCCGGCCTACAGTAGCAATCAGCCCCAGCATTTT.

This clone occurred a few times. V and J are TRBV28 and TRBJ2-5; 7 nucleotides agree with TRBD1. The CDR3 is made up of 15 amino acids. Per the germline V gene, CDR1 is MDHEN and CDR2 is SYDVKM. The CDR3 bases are TGTGCAGGCAGTTTGGGACAGTTAACTCAAGAGACCCAGTACTTC. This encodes CAGSLGQLTQETQYF.